The source of this T cell receptor beta chain is a study of T cell responses to AZD1222 COVID-19 vaccine. The V segment lost 6 bases and the J segment 1 base; nucleotides outside the gene matches: 6. This CDR3 contains 15 residues. From germline, CDR1 is LNHDA and CDR2 SQIVND (reference sequence). TCRdb's table, derived via immunoSEQ multiplex PCR, lists solely in-frame clones and lacks some. The sample consists of 75,000 to 95,000 clones, approximately 81% of them appearing once. Study outcomes and limitations: Repertoire sampling was restricted to post-peak T cell response timepoints. The breadth and depth of Spike-specific TCRs increased once two AZD1222 doses had been given. Nearly half of unique spike-specific TCRs reportedly avoided B.1.351 and B.1.1.7 mutated regions.

This clone was detected only once. Its antigen is not known. The V call is TRBV19, the J call TRBJ2-7; 10 bases are shared with TRBD2. This TCR came from an adult in good health. Here the sequenced sample was peripheral blood, taken on day 0 of AZD1222 vaccination. Here the CDR3 DNA reads TGTGCCAGTAGCCTCGCTAGCGGGGGATCCTACGAGCAGTACTTC. This codes for CASSLASGGSYEQYF. The full variable domain, its missing parts supplied by reference TRBV19 and TRBJ2-7, is DGGITQSPKYLFRKEGQNVTLSCEQNLNHDAMYWYRQDPGQGLRLIYYSQIVNDFQKGDIAEGYSVSREKKESFPLTVTSAQKNPTAFYLCASSLASGGSYEQYFGPGTRLTVT.